A single sample is the source of the 6 T cell receptor beta chains below, sequenced in a study of technical replicates of blood from a few donors (dated by TCRdb to between 2016 and 2019). The library was produced with the immunoSEQ multiplex PCR assay. The source is immuneACCESS, and TCRdb retained only in-frame sequences with V and J called. Part of the clones is not carried over; for the studies checked, unresolved V genes explain less than half of this, and the remainder is unexplained. The table for this sample lists about 60,000 clones; around 92% of them were counted only once. In total, the top ten clones hold 3.5% to 5.5% of the sample. Sequencing was performed on PBMCs. These receptors originate from a human donor in good health. Some clones in this sample may be carry-over from other donors' samples.

The rearrangement uses TRBV6-1 and TRBJ1-5, with D perhaps matching TRBD1 (6 bases). V gave up 1 base and J gave up 5 bases, with 9 bases separating them. CDR1 is MNHNS and CDR2 is SASEGT in the germline V gene. The CDR3 loop spans 14 amino acids. CDR3: CASSEGDRYQPQHF. Here the CDR3 DNA reads TGTGCCAGCAGTGAAGGAGACAGGTATCAGCCCCAGCATTTT.

V gene TRBV4-1 combines with J gene TRBJ2-7, with TRBD1 matching 8 bases. The J segment lost 0 bases and the V segment lost 4 bases, leaving 8 bases of the junction unmatched. This CDR3 region has 16 residues. Per the germline V gene, CDR1 is MGHRA and CDR2 is YSYEKL. The CDR3 sequence is CASSPSGQGLSYEQYF. CDR3 coding DNA: TGCGCCAGCAGCCCCTCCGGACAGGGCCTCTCCTACGAGCAGTACTTC.

This rearrangement joins TRBV6-6 to TRBJ1-1, with D tentatively TRBD1 (6 bases). From germline, CDR1 is MNHNY and CDR2 SVGAGI (reference sequence). The CDR3 is 16 residues long. V was pared by 0 bases and J by 5 bases, with 16 bases between. The chain's CDR3 is CASSYSGVDRWTEAFF. In nucleotides, the CDR3 is TGTGCCAGCAGTTACTCTGGGGTCGACAGGTGGACTGAAGCTTTCTTT.

The chain is built from TRBV7-9 and TRBJ1-4, with D possibly being TRBD1 (5 bases). V shed 7 bases and J shed 2 bases, with 11 bases lying between them. The germline gives CDR1 SEHNR, CDR2 FQNEAQ (reference sequence). CDR3 size: 14 residues. The CDR3 DNA sequence: TGTGCCAGCACTCTTGGGGGGACTAATGAAAAACTGTTTTTT. Its protein is CASTLGGTNEKLFF.

This chain joins TRBV2 and TRBJ1-2; D not resolved. The CDR3 consists of 15 residues. V lost 4 bases and J lost 4, with 16 bases in between. The germline V gene has CDR1 SNHLY and CDR2 FYNNEI. Written as DNA, the CDR3 is TGTGCCAGCAGTGGGGGAGGGAGGGTCTCCTATGGCTACACCTTC. This sequence encodes CASSGGGRVSYGYTF. The variable domain in full, with the rest retrieved from reference TRBV2 and TRBJ1-2, is EPEVTQTPSHQVTQMGQEVILRCVPISNHLYFYWYRQILGQKVEFLVSFYNNEISEKSEIFDDQFSVERPDGSNFTLKIRSTKLEDSAMYFCASSGGGRVSYGYTFGSGTRLTVV.

The chain uses TRBV4-1 and TRBJ1-2; 7 bases align to TRBD1. This CDR3 contains 14 residues. The germline V gene encodes CDR1 MGHRA and CDR2 YSYEKL. Trimming cost V 1 base and J 2 bases; bases outside gene matches: 1. The CDR3 spells CASSQAQGNYGYTF. The CDR3 DNA reads TGCGCCAGCAGCCAAGCACAGGGGAACTATGGCTACACCTTC.